This TCR beta chain emerged from a study of chemoradiotherapy in HPV16-positive cancers. Findings and caveats of the study: HPV-responsive T-cell expansion during chemoradiotherapy was linked to improved recurrence-free survival in HPV16-positive patients. During treatment, candidate HPV-specific clones and E7-related motifs expanded in tumor.

With respect to this clone: Its specificity is unknown.

TCRdb's copy holds only in-frame clones and misses some; the assay was immunoSEQ multiplex PCR. In the table there are 40,000 to 60,000 clones, roughly nine tenths of which are singletons. CDR1 and CDR2 (germline): SGHTA, FQGNSA. CDR3 size: 14 residues. Deletions cut 5 bases from V and 4 bases from J, with 13 bases between. Sequenced material: blood, taken from a patient who underwent chemoradiotherapy. This sequence was found in a human donor with HPV-associated anogenital cancer. The chain couples TRBV7-2 to TRBJ2-3, with D unresolved. CDR3 sequence (DNA): TGTGCCAGCAGCCGAGATAGGTGGGCAGATACGCAGTATTTT. This gives the protein CASSRDRWADTQYF. Using reference TRBV7-2 and TRBJ2-3 for the parts outside the CDR3, the full variable domain is GAGVSQSPSNKVTEKGKDVELRCDPISGHTALYWYRQSLGQGLEFLIYFQGNSAPDKSGLPSDRFSAERTGGSVSTLTIQRTQQEDSAVYLCASSRDRWADTQYFGPGTRLTVL.